The next 2 T cell receptor beta chains were all read from a single sample in a study of T cell repertoires in cytomegalovirus infection. TCRdb passed the reads through MiXCR, listing each CDR3 protein once. In the table there are about 440,000 distinct CDR3 sequences, under 40% of which are singletons. The sequencing input was PBMCs. These receptors were collected from a human donor in good health (CMV status not recorded). Some clones in this sample may be carry-over from other donors' samples.

The chain couples TRBV25-1 to TRBJ1-6, with 9 positions matching TRBD1. This CDR3 region has 14 residues. Germline V gene lookup returns CDR1 MGHDK and CDR2 SYGVNS. The junction had 5 bases not matched to a gene; V was cut back by 4 bases and J by 10 bases. The CDR3 DNA reads as TGTGCCAGCAGTGTGCGACAGGGGGTATCACCCCTCCACTTT. Its protein product is CASSVRQGVSPLHF.

This clonotype was seen more than once but under ten times. The genes are TRBV7-2 and TRBJ1-1, with D unclear. This CDR3 has 14 residues. Trimming left V 1 base short and J 3 bases short, with 9 bases between. CDR1 is SGHTA, CDR2 FQGNSA, per germline. CDR3 residues: CASSLVDGHTEAFF. Written as DNA, the CDR3 is TGTGCCAGCAGCTTAGTAGATGGGCACACTGAAGCTTTCTTT.